This TCR beta chain originates from a study of response to subunit inactivated influenza vaccine. This clonotype has just a few counts. TCRdb reprocessed the RT-PCR reads via MiXCR and lists one record per CDR3 protein. This sample has about 700,000 distinct CDR3 sequences; 11% to 15% occur once, and the top ten carry 6.5% to 8%. The CDR3 covers 14 residues. V lost 0 bases to trimming and J lost 4 bases, with 10 bases between them. The V gene's germline CDR1 is SGHRS and CDR2 YFSETQ. The sequence derives from a man aged 45-65 years who received an inactivated influenza vaccine. The sequencing here drew on PBMCs from blood, taken about 14 days before vaccination. V gene TRBV5-1 combines with J gene TRBJ1-1; D gene uncertain. CDR3 region: CASSLEAFGTEAFF. CDR3 in DNA: TGCGCCAGCAGCTTGGAGGCGTTTGGCACTGAAGCTTTCTTT.